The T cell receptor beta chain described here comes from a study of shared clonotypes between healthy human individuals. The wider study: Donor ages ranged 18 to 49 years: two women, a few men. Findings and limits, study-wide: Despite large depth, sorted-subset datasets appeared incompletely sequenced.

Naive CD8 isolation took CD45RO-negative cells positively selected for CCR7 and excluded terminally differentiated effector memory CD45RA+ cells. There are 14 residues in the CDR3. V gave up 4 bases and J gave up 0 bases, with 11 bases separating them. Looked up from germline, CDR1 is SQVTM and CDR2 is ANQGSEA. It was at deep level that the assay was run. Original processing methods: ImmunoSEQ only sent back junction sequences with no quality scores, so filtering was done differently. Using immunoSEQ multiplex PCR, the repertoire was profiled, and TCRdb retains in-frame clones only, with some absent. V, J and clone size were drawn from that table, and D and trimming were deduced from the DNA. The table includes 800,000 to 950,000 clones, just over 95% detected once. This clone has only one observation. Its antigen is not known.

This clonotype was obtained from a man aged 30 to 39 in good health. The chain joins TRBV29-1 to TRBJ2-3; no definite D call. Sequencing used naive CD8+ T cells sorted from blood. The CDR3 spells CSVVPSGSTDTQYF. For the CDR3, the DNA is TGCAGCGTTGTTCCTTCCGGCAGCACAGATACGCAGTATTTT.